This TCR beta chain stems from a study of OX40 agonist ivuxolimab in advanced cancers. Some background on the complete study: Ivuxolimab was a fully human IgG2 agonistic monoclonal antibody targeting the costimulatory receptor OX40 (CD134). Intravenous ivuxolimab was administered to patients every 2 weeks at six dose levels: 0.01, 0.1, 0.3, 1.5, 3 and 10 mg/kg. Of the approximately 53 patients in dose escalation, about 20 had hepatocellular carcinoma, some 15 had melanoma, 9 had renal cell carcinoma and 9 had head and neck cancer. In the dose-escalation cohort, 82.7% of patients were male, and the mean age was about 55 years, with a range of about 23 to 85. Prior anti-PD-1, anti-PD-L1 or anti-CTLA-4 therapy was permitted, and approximately 40% of dose-escalation patients had received checkpoint inhibitors. Three dose-escalation patients achieved partial responses, one with hepatocellular carcinoma and two with cutaneous melanoma. Peripheral TCRbeta sequencing aimed to test whether ivuxolimab altered TCR sequence diversity and caused clonal T-cell expansion. The paper describes the monotherapy dose-escalation part (N ≈ 49 patients) of the phase I trial of ivuxolimab. Study-level results and caveats: The antigen specificity of the clonally expanded peripheral T cells was not determined. At doses of 0.1 to 3.0 mg/kg, clonal expansion of both CD4+ and CD8+ T cells in blood was seen between baseline and week 6. In the 0.1-3.0 mg/kg groups, partial responders had among the lowest normalized peripheral clonal expansion, particularly in CD8+ T cells. After ivuxolimab, expanded clones were on average more numerous among CD8+ T cells than among CD4+ T cells. Low levels of normalized T-cell clonal expansion were also seen in some nonresponding patients.

Genomic DNA was extracted from sorted cells for sequencing of the TCRbeta CDR3 region. TCRbeta CDR3 regions were sequenced using the immunoSEQ Assay. As stored in TCRdb, this immuneACCESS dataset retains in-frame rearrangements with V and J assigned. A fraction of the clones does not appear; measured against another copy, unresolved V genes explain less than half of the discrepancy, and the remainder lacks a known reason. For this sample there are roughly 56,000 clones; nearly 85% appear just once. About 3.9% of the sample is taken by the ten largest. The trial excluded patients who had a history of autoimmune disease or were on systemic immunosuppression. Peripheral blood for TCR sequencing was drawn from every dose cohort at baseline, at cycle 4 day 1 and at cycle 7 day 1. Samples came from an open-label, multicenter, first-in-human phase I dose-escalation trial of ivuxolimab. The trial enrolled adults with locally advanced or metastatic head and neck squamous cell, hepatocellular, melanoma or renal cell carcinoma. Before TCR sequencing, CD4+ and CD8+ T cells were separately sorted from peripheral blood.

A note on this clone: Its cognate antigen has yet to be identified. Base qualities are not provided; no much larger clone lies one nucleotide away.

This TCR was sampled from an adult with an advanced solid tumor such as melanoma, head and neck, liver or kidney cancer. This specimen was CD4+ or CD8+ T cells sorted from blood, taken in a trial of the OX40 agonist ivuxolimab.

The CDR3: CASSLGDWGTDTQYF. DNA sequence: TGTGCCAGCAGCTTGGGTGATTGGGGCACAGATACGCAGTATTTT. The sequence links TRBV5-8 to TRBJ2-3; the D segment cannot be called with confidence. V gives up 0 bases and J gives up 1 base, and the segment between their germline ends measures 9 bases. Including the terminal cysteine and phenylalanine, the CDR3 comprises 15 residues. Kept here is only the CDR3 DNA, which spans 45 bases and is read in frame from base 1. CDR1 and CDR2 were assigned from the germline V gene as SGHTS and YDEGEE.